These 18 T cell receptor beta chains were all obtained from the same sample, sequenced in a study of shared clonotypes between healthy human individuals. Measured with immunoSEQ multiplex PCR; TCRdb has only the in-frame clones, and not every one. The repertoire consists of hundreds of thousands of clones, with around 78% occurring once and the leading ten covering around 12%. The sequencing input was PBMCs. The receptors were sampled from a woman aged 35 to 49 in good health. Some clones in this sample may be carry-over from other donors' samples.

Concerning this clone itself: A much larger clone differs from this one at a single base, so this may be a read error. This CDR3 is also generated by other DNA sequences in the sample. V usage is TRBV27 and J usage is TRBJ2-7, with 8 bases that match TRBD1. The CDR3 consists of 15 residues. In germline, CDR1 is MNHEY, CDR2 SMNVEV (reference sequence). In DNA form, the CDR3 reads TGTGCCAGCAGGCGGACAGGGTTGAGCTCCTACGAACAGTACTTC. Translated: CASRRTGLSSYEQYF.

The CDR3 coding sequence is TGTGCCTGGACAGGGTTTTACGACGAGCAGTACTTC. It encodes CAWTGFYDEQYF. This chain connects TRBV30 to TRBJ2-7, with D tentatively TRBD1 (5 bases). Germline CDR1 GTSNPN, CDR2 SVGIG (reference sequence). The CDR3 sequence is 12 residues long. V was pared by 4 bases and J by 5 bases, with 12 bases between. The variable domain in full, completed from reference TRBV30 and TRBJ2-7, reads SQTIHQWPATLVQPVGSPLSLECTVEGTSNPNLYWYRQAAGRGLQLLFYSVGIGQISSEVPQNLSASRPQDRQFILSSKKLLLSDSGFYLCAWTGFYDEQYFGPGTRLTVT.

This clone was detected only a few times. Other DNA sequences in the same sample also yield this CDR3. J is TRBJ2-1 and V is TRBV7-2, with 11 bases lining up with TRBD2. Germline V gene data show CDR1 as SGHTA and CDR2 as FQGNSA. The CDR3 is 16 amino acids. V was clipped by 5 bases and J by 5 bases; unmatched bases: 8. The CDR3 DNA follows: TGTGCCAGCAGCCGCCTAGGGACTAGCGGACACAATGAGCAGTTCTTC. This encodes CASSRLGTSGHNEQFF.

The chain recombines TRBV7-8 with TRBJ2-1; 8 positions match TRBD2. Trimming removed 3 bases from V and 8 bases from J; junction bases left unmatched: 12. CDR1 SGHVS and CDR2 FQNEAQ come from the germline V gene. The length of the CDR3 is 16 residues. The CDR3 region has the DNA TGTGCCAGCAGCTTCCGGCGGGAGGCCCCCCCCCATGAGCAGTTCTTC. Translation: CASSFRREAPPHEQFF.

The chain uses TRBV5-4 and TRBJ2-2, with unresolved D. The germline V and J ends were trimmed by 0 bases and 5 bases, with 8 bases remaining between them. Germline V CDR1 and CDR2: SGHNT, YYREEE (reference sequence). This CDR3 is built from 14 residues. CDR3 loop: CASSLEVGTGELFF. In DNA form, the CDR3 reads TGTGCCAGCAGCTTGGAGGTGGGGACCGGGGAGCTGTTTTTT.

There are a few counts of this clone. V is TRBV2 and J is TRBJ1-1; D uncertain. Trimming took off 6 bases at V and 2 bases at J, with 13 bases between the two ends. The germline CDR1 and CDR2 sequences are SNHLY and FYNNEI. This CDR3 spans 14 amino acids. Here the CDR3 DNA reads TGTGCCAGCAGAGAAACAGAGTTTAACACTGAAGCTTTCTTT. It is translated as CASRETEFNTEAFF.

V and J are TRBV5-1 and TRBJ2-1, with TRBD1 as a possible D gene (5 bases). The CDR3 consists of 14 residues. Germline lookup yields CDR1 SGHRS and CDR2 YFSETQ. V was clipped by 4 bases and J by 5 bases, with 13 bases between them. The CDR3 DNA follows: TGCGCCAGCAGCGCGATAGTAGGGGACAATGAGCAGTTCTTC. The encoded protein is CASSAIVGDNEQFF.

As concerns this clone: This sequence is one base from a far larger clone and is likely a read error. The chain couples TRBV4-2 to TRBJ1-5; D is possibly TRBD1 (5 bases). Germline V gives CDR1 LGHNA, CDR2 YNFKEQ. This CDR3 spans 13 amino acids. The CDR3 here is CASGQGDGQPQHF. CDR3 coding DNA: TGTGCCAGCGGCCAAGGGGACGGTCAGCCCCAGCATTTT.

Only one count was recorded for this clone. V gene TRBV30 combines with J gene TRBJ1-2; 7 nucleotides agree with TRBD1. CDR3 size: 15 residues. V gave up 4 bases and J gave up 5 bases; unmatched junction bases: 13. CDR1 GTSNPN and CDR2 SVGIG come from the germline V gene (reference sequence). The CDR3 protein is CAWIIRDRFFYGYTF. The CDR3, as DNA: TGTGCCTGGATAATCCGGGACAGATTTTTTTATGGCTACACCTTC.

This chain connects TRBV7-3 to TRBJ1-2, with a tentative D call TRBD1 (5 bases). Germline lookup yields CDR1 SGHTA and CDR2 FQGTGA. The CDR3 is 13 residues long. Trimming shortened V by 5 bases and J by 4 bases, and 11 bases separated the two germline ends. The DNA for the CDR3 is TGTGCCAGCAGCCTTGGGACTGGCTATGGCTACACCTTC. Translation gives CASSLGTGYGYTF.

The V call is TRBV18, the J call TRBJ2-6, with a tentative D call TRBD2 (7 bases). The V end was cut by 4 bases, the J end by 0 bases, with 13 bases between. CDR1 is KGHSH, CDR2 LQKENI, per germline. The CDR3 sequence is 17 residues long. The CDR3 is CASSQGGPASGANVLTF. The DNA for the CDR3 is TGTGCCAGCTCACAGGGGGGGCCCGCCTCTGGGGCCAACGTCCTGACTTTC.

The rearrangement joins TRBV9 to TRBJ2-1; 14 nucleotides line up with TRBD2. V trimming: 4 bases; J trimming: 8 bases; junction bases outside the gene matches: 8. The germline CDR1 and CDR2 sequences are SGDLS and YYNGEE. The length of the CDR3 is 16 residues. The chain's CDR3 is CASSWAGLAGGDEQFF. The CDR3 region has the DNA TGTGCCAGCAGCTGGGCAGGACTAGCGGGAGGTGATGAGCAGTTCTTC. The whole variable domain, filled in from reference TRBV9 and TRBJ2-1, reads DSGVTQTPKHLITATGQRVTLRCSPRSGDLSVYWYQQSLDQGLQFLIQYYNGEERAKGNILERFSAQQFPDLHSELNLSSLELGDSALYFCASSWAGLAGGDEQFFGPGTRLTVL.

Turning to this clone: It differs at one base from a far larger clone, so likely a read error. The chain carries TRBV30 and TRBJ1-2; D is unclear. Trimming left V 6 bases short and J 10 bases short, with 15 bases between. This CDR3 is built from 11 residues. CDR1 is GTSNPN, CDR2 SVGIG, per germline (reference sequence). The CDR3 is CACSSPADYTF. The CDR3 DNA sequence: TGTGCCTGTAGTTCTCCCGCGGACTACACCTTC. The full variable domain, in which reference TRBV30 and TRBJ1-2 provide the parts outside the CDR3, is SQTIHQWPATLVQPVGSPLSLECTVEGTSNPNLYWYRQAAGRGLQLLFYSVGIGQISSEVPQNLSASRPQDRQFILSSKKLLLSDSGFYLCACSSPADYTFGSGTRLTVV.

The J gene is TRBJ1-2, the V gene TRBV30; D not resolved. Trimming stripped 0 bases from V and 4 bases from J, with 9 bases between. The CDR3 contains 13 residues. Looked up from germline, CDR1 is GTSNPN and CDR2 is SVGIG (reference sequence). Here the CDR3 DNA reads TGTGCCTGGAGTGTGGTCTCAACCTATGGCTACACCTTC. Its translation: CAWSVVSTYGYTF. Using reference TRBV30 and TRBJ1-2 for the parts outside the CDR3, the full variable domain is SQTIHQWPATLVQPVGSPLSLECTVEGTSNPNLYWYRQAAGRGLQLLFYSVGIGQISSEVPQNLSASRPQDRQFILSSKKLLLSDSGFYLCAWSVVSTYGYTFGSGTRLTVV.

This chain links TRBV18 with TRBJ2-1; D might be TRBD1 (6 bases). This CDR3 has 15 residues. Germline lookup yields CDR1 KGHSH and CDR2 LQKENI. The V gene lost 6 bases and the J gene lost 6 bases, with 18 bases spanning the gap. CDR3 region: CASSKSGVGFNEQFF. DNA of the CDR3: TGTGCCAGCTCGAAGTCAGGGGTGGGGTTCAATGAGCAGTTCTTC.

The chain combines TRBV7-2 with TRBJ2-5, with 15 nucleotides matching TRBD2. The germline V gene has CDR1 SGHTA and CDR2 FQGNSA. This CDR3 has 16 amino acids. V gave up 4 bases and J gave up 2 bases; unmatched junction bases: 2. Written as DNA, the CDR3 is TGTGCCAGCAGCTCAGGACTAGCGGGAGGGCAAGAGACCCAGTACTTC. Amino acids: CASSSGLAGGQETQYF.

The rearrangement links TRBV6-5 to TRBJ2-2, with D unclear. This CDR3 is built from 12 residues. V was cut by 6 bases and J by 2 bases, with 4 bases left in between. From germline, CDR1 is MNHEY and CDR2 SVGAGI. The CDR3 sequence is CASRRNTGELFF. The CDR3 coding sequence is TGTGCCAGCAGGAGAAACACCGGGGAGCTGTTTTTT.

This rearrangement joins TRBV28 to TRBJ1-5; no clear D. The V gene lost 2 bases and the J gene lost 7 bases, with 6 bases spanning the gap. This CDR3 is built from 12 residues. The germline CDR1 and CDR2 sequences are MDHEN and SYDVKM. The chain's CDR3 is CASSLIAQPQHF. The DNA for the CDR3 is TGTGCCAGCAGTTTAATAGCCCAGCCCCAGCATTTT.